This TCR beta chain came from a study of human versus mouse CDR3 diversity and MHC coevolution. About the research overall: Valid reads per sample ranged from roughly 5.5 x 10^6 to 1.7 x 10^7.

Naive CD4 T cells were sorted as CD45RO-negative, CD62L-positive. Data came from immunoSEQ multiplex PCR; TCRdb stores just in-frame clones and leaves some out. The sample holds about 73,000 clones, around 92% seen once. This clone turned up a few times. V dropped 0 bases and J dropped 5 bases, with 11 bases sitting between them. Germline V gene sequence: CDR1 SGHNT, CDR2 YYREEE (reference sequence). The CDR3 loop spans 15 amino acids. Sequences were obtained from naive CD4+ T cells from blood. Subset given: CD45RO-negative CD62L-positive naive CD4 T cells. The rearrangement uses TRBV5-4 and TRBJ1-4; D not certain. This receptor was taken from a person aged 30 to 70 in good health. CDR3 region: CASSLALEENEKLFF. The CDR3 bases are TGTGCCAGCAGCTTGGCCCTCGAAGAGAATGAAAAACTGTTTTTT.